Described below is a single TCR beta chain sequence and its context. A much larger clone differs from this one at a single base, so this may be a read error. This record belongs to a study of blood T cell repertoires in COVID-19. As for the study in general: Sites across the United States, Italy and Spain contributed samples from acute and convalescent COVID-19. In each case, the material was cDNA or gDNA derived from T cells, B-cell-depleted T cells, or PBMCs.

Patients from Seattle were sampled longitudinally, starting during active infection. Original data processing: Amplification from reference gene primers served as the basis for estimated nucleated cell counts. The repertoire was sequenced with immunoSEQ multiplex PCR; TCRdb's copy has only in-frame clones and lacks some. V and J calls and clone size come straight from that table; D and trimming were deduced from the DNA. This table has hundreds of thousands of clones, 85% to 90% appearing once. Germline lookup yields CDR1 SNHLY and CDR2 FYNNEI. V gave up 5 bases and J gave up 1 base, with 8 bases separating them. CDR3 size: 13 residues.

The V and J genes are TRBV2 and TRBJ1-1, with D tentatively TRBD1 (5 bases). The source material was peripheral blood. This clonotype was obtained from a woman between 45 and 65 years old with COVID-19, enrolled during active disease. CDR3 in DNA: TGTGCCAGCAGTCGAACAGGGAACACTGAAGCTTTCTTT. Residues: CASSRTGNTEAFF.